These T cell receptor beta chains were read from a single sample in a study of cytomegalovirus exposure and HLA in healthy donors. Produced via immunoSEQ multiplex PCR; TCRdb's table is partial and in-frame only. In the table there are 150,000 to 200,000 clones, roughly four fifths of which are singletons. Material: PBMCs. The receptors were sampled from a woman in her forties in good health and CMV-seronegative. CDR3s include the opening cysteine and the closing phenylalanine or tryptophan. D genes are given only for firm matches. Clone size is not always given. Where it is, it says once, few, many or a class for expanded clones.

clone_size: -
j_call: TRBJ1-5
v_call: TRBV14
d_call: -
cdr3_nt: TGTGCCAGCAGCCAAGACGGTCAGCCCCAGCATTTT
cdr3_aa: CASSQDGQPQHF

clone_size: -
j_call: TRBJ1-1
v_call: TRBV5-1
d_call: TRBD1
cdr3_nt: TGCGCCCCGGCGGCAGGGGGTCGGAACACTGAAGCTTTCTTT
cdr3_aa: CAPAAGGRNTEAFF

clone_size: few
j_call: TRBJ1-4
v_call: TRBV7-9
d_call: -
cdr3_nt: TGTGCCAGCAGCCCCGGGGACACAACTAATGAAAAACTGTTTTTT
cdr3_aa: CASSPGDTTNEKLFF

clone_size: -
j_call: TRBJ2-3
v_call: TRBV27
d_call: TRBD1
cdr3_nt: TGTGCCAGCAGTTGGGACAGAAGCACAGATACGCAGTATTTT
cdr3_aa: CASSWDRSTDTQYF

clone_size: -
j_call: TRBJ1-2
v_call: TRBV6-5
d_call: -
cdr3_nt: TGTGCCAGCAACCCTCAGGGGTATTCTAACTATGGCTACACCTTC
cdr3_aa: CASNPQGYSNYGYTF

clone_size: few
j_call: TRBJ2-1
v_call: TRBV4-2
d_call: -
cdr3_nt: TGTGCCAGCAGCCCCGATGGGGGCGGCTCCTACAATGAGCAGTTCTTC
cdr3_aa: CASSPDGGGSYNEQFF

clone_size: -
j_call: TRBJ2-7
v_call: TRBV15
d_call: -
cdr3_nt: TGTGCCACCAGCTCCCGCACGGGGGAGCAGTACTTC
cdr3_aa: CATSSRTGEQYF

clone_size: -
j_call: TRBJ2-1
v_call: TRBV27
d_call: TRBD2
cdr3_nt: TGTGCCAGCAGTTTGGGAACTAGCGGGGTGAATGAGCAGTTCTTC
cdr3_aa: CASSLGTSGVNEQFF

clone_size: -
j_call: TRBJ1-1
v_call: TRBV19
d_call: -
cdr3_nt: TGTGCCAGCCTAATACAGGGTGGGTTAAGCGGAGCTTTCTTT
cdr3_aa: CASLIQGGLSGAFF

clone_size: few
j_call: TRBJ2-3
v_call: TRBV5-1
d_call: TRBD2
cdr3_nt: TGCGCCAGCAGCCCGGGAGGACTAGCGGTTTCCTCGGGACCAGATACGCAGTATTTT
cdr3_aa: CASSPGGLAVSSGPDTQYF

clone_size: -
j_call: TRBJ1-5
v_call: TRBV2
d_call: TRBD1
cdr3_nt: TGTGCCAGCAGGGTCACAGGGGCCCGTGGACAATCAGCCCAGCATTTT
cdr3_aa: CASRVTGARGQSAQHF

clone_size: -
j_call: TRBJ2-1
v_call: TRBV27
d_call: -
cdr3_nt: TGTGCCAGCAGATTCTCCCTCTTCAATGAGCAGTTCTTC
cdr3_aa: CASRFSLFNEQFF

clone_size: few
j_call: TRBJ2-7
v_call: TRBV6-1
d_call: -
cdr3_nt: TGTGCCAGCAGCGACGGGACTCTCTACGAGCAGTACTTC
cdr3_aa: CASSDGTLYEQYF

clone_size: -
j_call: TRBJ1-5
v_call: TRBV9
d_call: -
cdr3_nt: TGTGCCAGCAGCGTAGGTCAGGACAATCAGCCCCAGCATTTT
cdr3_aa: CASSVGQDNQPQHF

clone_size: -
j_call: TRBJ2-2
v_call: TRBV2
d_call: TRBD2
cdr3_nt: TGTGCCAGCAGTGAAGATGGGAGGGACGGGGAGCTGTTTTTT
cdr3_aa: CASSEDGRDGELFF

clone_size: once
j_call: TRBJ2-3
v_call: TRBV6-1
d_call: -
cdr3_nt: TGTGCCAGCAGTCTCCAGGGGACGCCCGGAGATACGCAGTATTTT
cdr3_aa: CASSLQGTPGDTQYF

clone_size: few
j_call: TRBJ1-1
v_call: TRBV5-1
d_call: -
cdr3_nt: TGCGCCAGCAGCTTCGAGGGGGCTGAAGCTTTCTTT
cdr3_aa: CASSFEGAEAFF

clone_size: -
j_call: TRBJ1-2
v_call: TRBV5-1
d_call: -
cdr3_nt: TGCGCCAGCAGCCCTGAACAGGGCCCGGACGGCTACACCTTC
cdr3_aa: CASSPEQGPDGYTF

clone_size: -
j_call: TRBJ1-1
v_call: TRBV5-1
d_call: -
cdr3_nt: TGCGCCAGCAGCCCCGGGAGGCAGCTGAACACTGAAGCTTTCTTT
cdr3_aa: CASSPGRQLNTEAFF